A single sample gave rise to the 4 T cell receptor beta chains below, sequenced in a study of OX40 agonist ivuxolimab in advanced cancers. The assay was immunoSEQ multiplex PCR, and TCRdb's table has in-frame clones only and misses some. Of around 65,000 clones in the sample, around 90% were seen once. Sequenced here: CD4+ or CD8+ T cells sorted from blood, sampled in a trial of the OX40 agonist ivuxolimab. The origin of the receptors is an adult with an advanced solid tumor such as melanoma, head and neck, liver or kidney cancer.

The CDR3 sequence is CASSLWGQGLNTEAFF. CDR3 DNA: TGTGCCAGCAGCTTGTGGGGACAGGGGTTGAACACTGAAGCTTTCTTT. V gene TRBV5-6 combines with J gene TRBJ1-1, with 10 bases aligning to TRBD1. This CDR3 contains 16 residues. The germline CDR1 and CDR2 sequences are SGHDT and YYEEEE. The ends lost 1 base at V and 0 bases at J; junction bases unmatched: 3.

This chain connects TRBV6-4 to TRBJ1-4; no definite D call. CDR1 is MRHNA and CDR2 is SNTAGT in the germline V gene. Between the trimmed V and J ends, which lost 11 bases and 3 bases, there was a span of 10 bases. The CDR3 length is 12 residues. CDR3 in DNA: TGTGCCTCCCTCGGGCCTAATGAAAAACTGTTTTTT. It specifies CASLGPNEKLFF.

J is TRBJ1-2 and V is TRBV7-9, with no clear D. CDR1 and CDR2 (germline): SEHNR, FQNEAQ (reference sequence). With 7 bases removed from V and 0 bases from J, the gap between germline ends came to 15 bases. CDR3 length equals 15 residues. This CDR3 reads CASTLLVDSNYGYTF. CDR3 in DNA: TGTGCCAGCACCCTATTGGTCGACTCTAACTATGGCTACACCTTC.

V and J are TRBV10-3 and TRBJ2-1, with TRBD2 identical over 13 bases. The CDR3 contains 16 residues. The trim removed 4 bases at V and 7 bases at J, leaving 7 bases unmatched. Germline loops: CDR1 ENHRY, CDR2 SYGVKD. The CDR3 loop reads CAISGGTSGDGNEQFF. CDR3 sequence (DNA): TGTGCCATCAGTGGGGGGACTAGCGGGGATGGGAATGAGCAGTTCTTC.